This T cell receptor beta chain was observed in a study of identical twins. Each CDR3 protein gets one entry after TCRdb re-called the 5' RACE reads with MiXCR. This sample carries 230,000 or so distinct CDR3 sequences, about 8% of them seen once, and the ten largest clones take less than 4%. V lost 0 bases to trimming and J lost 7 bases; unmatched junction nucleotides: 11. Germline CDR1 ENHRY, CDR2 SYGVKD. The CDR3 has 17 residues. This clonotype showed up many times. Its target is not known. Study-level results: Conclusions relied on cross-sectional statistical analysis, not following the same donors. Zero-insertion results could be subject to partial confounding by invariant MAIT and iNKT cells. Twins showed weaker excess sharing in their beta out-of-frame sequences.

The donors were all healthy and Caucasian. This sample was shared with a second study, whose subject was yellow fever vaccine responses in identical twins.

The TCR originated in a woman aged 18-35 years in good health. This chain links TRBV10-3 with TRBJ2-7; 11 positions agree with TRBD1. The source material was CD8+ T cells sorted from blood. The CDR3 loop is CAISESLYGQGAGEQYF. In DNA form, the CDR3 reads TGTGCCATCAGTGAGTCCCTTTATGGACAGGGGGCGGGGGAGCAGTACTTC.